The 13 T cell receptor beta chains below all came from one sample that was sequenced in a study of blood T cells in healthy people across ages. It was with a sample-barcoded 5' primer and a J-beta primer mix that a second PCR of roughly 6 to 12 cycles was run. TCRdb re-called the 5' RACE reads through MiXCR, storing one row per CDR3 protein. The sample shows fewer than 2 million distinct CDR3 sequences, about two fifths of them seen only once. Sequenced sample: blood. Receptor source: a human donor in good health.

The table lists this clonotype with a few counts. V is TRBV4-1 and J is TRBJ2-7, with D perhaps TRBD1 (5 bases). Per the germline V gene, CDR1 is MGHRA and CDR2 is YSYEKL. V was trimmed by 2 bases and J by 11 bases, leaving 10 bases between them. CDR3 length: 11 residues. The CDR3 nucleotides are TGCGCCAGCAGCCAAAAAGGACAAAAGTACTTC. It encodes CASSQKGQKYF.

A few counts support this clonotype. This sequence joins TRBV28 and TRBJ2-4, with 7 bases fitting TRBD2. The J call is uncertain, as TRBJ2-7 better fits the DNA end. The CDR3 sequence is 16 residues long. CDR1 is MDHEN, CDR2 SYDVKM, per germline. The CDR3 region is CASSLYGGAGDYEQYF. DNA of the CDR3: TGTGCCAGCAGTCTCTATGGTGGGGCGGGGGATTACGAGCAGTACTTC.

V gene TRBV20-1 combines with J gene TRBJ1-2; D is possibly TRBD1 (6 bases). CDR1 and CDR2 from the germline V gene are DFQATT and SNEGSKA (reference sequence). The CDR3 length is 12 residues. The CDR3 protein is CTRPTGDYGYTF. The CDR3 nucleotides are TGCACCCGACCGACAGGAGACTATGGCTACACCTTC.

The CDR3 coding sequence is TGTGCCAGCAGTGAATATGGGGTTCCAGGAGAAGCTTTCTTT. Amino acid sequence: CASSEYGVPGEAFF. The rearrangement uses TRBV25-1 and TRBJ1-1; D is ambiguous. Germline-derived CDR1 and CDR2 are MGHDK and SYGVNS. The CDR3 spans 14 residues. The V end lost 0 bases, the J end lost 8 bases, and 13 bases lay between the germline ends.

This chain connects TRBV6-2 or TRBV6-3 to TRBJ2-1; no reliable D call. The CDR3 is 15 residues long. CDR1 and CDR2 from the germline V gene are MNHEY and SVGEGT. The V gene lost 4 bases and the J gene lost 13 bases, with 23 bases spanning the gap. This chain's CDR3 is CASSLRRYAQETQFF. DNA of the CDR3: TGTGCCAGCAGTTTGAGGCGGTACGCCCAAGAGACCCAGTTCTTC.

V is TRBV10-3 and J is TRBJ1-3, with D perhaps matching TRBD1 (5 bases). CDR3 length: 15 amino acids. V was trimmed by 6 bases and J by 0 bases, leaving 12 bases between them. The V gene's germline CDR1 is ENHRY and CDR2 SYGVKD. The CDR3 loop is CAISEGVSSGNTIYF. CDR3 nucleotide sequence: TGTGCCATCAGCGAAGGGGTGTCCTCTGGAAACACCATATATTTT.

Concerning this clonotype itself: Relative to the germline gene, one junction end is altered; a read error may explain this. The rearrangement uses TRBV15 and TRBJ1-2; no firm D call. Germline V gene data show CDR1 as LNHNV and CDR2 as YYDKDF (reference sequence). This CDR3 has 17 amino acids. The CDR3 coding sequence is TGTGCCACCAGCAGAGATAAGCTAAGGGCTCCAAACTATGGCCACACCTTC. As protein: CATSRDKLRAPNYGHTF.

The CDR3: CASSYSASGVPLNEQFF. The CDR3 nucleotides read TGTGCCAGCAGTTACTCTGCCAGCGGGGTCCCTCTTAATGAGCAGTTCTTC. V and J are TRBV6-5 and TRBJ2-1, with 7 bases aligning to TRBD2. The CDR3 spans 17 residues. The V gene's germline CDR1 is MNHEY and CDR2 SVGAGI. V trimming: 0 bases; J trimming: 7 bases; junction bases outside the gene matches: 12.

A remark on this clonotype: One junction end disagrees with the germline gene, perhaps due to a read error. This chain joins TRBV7-7 and TRBJ2-3, with TRBD2 as a possible D gene (5 bases). In germline, CDR1 is SSHAT, CDR2 FNYEAQ (reference sequence). The CDR3 is 14 residues long. The CDR3 DNA reads TGTGCTAGCAGCTGGCCGGGGAGCACAGATACGCAGTATTTT. Translating gives CASSWPGSTDTQYF.

In this sample, this clonotype turned up a few times. The rearrangement uses TRBV6-5 and TRBJ1-2; 8 nucleotides agree with TRBD1. CDR1 is MNHEY, CDR2 SVGAGI, per germline. CDR3 length: 14 residues. The V gene end was trimmed by 10 bases and the J gene end by 4 bases; junction bases not matched to a gene: 11. CDR3 in DNA: TGTGCCAATATGCTCGGACAGGGAGGCTATGGCTACACCTTC. Translated, it gives CANMLGQGGYGYTF.

The V gene is TRBV28, the J gene TRBJ2-3, with a tentative D call TRBD1 (6 bases). Germline V gives CDR1 MDHEN, CDR2 SYDVKM. Trimming stripped 3 bases from V and 11 bases from J, with 9 bases between. The CDR3 sequence is 11 residues long. DNA for the CDR3: TGTGCCAGCAGTTTGGGGGCAAAGCAGTATTTT. Translation gives CASSLGAKQYF.

The J gene is TRBJ2-7, the V gene TRBV5-6; D perhaps matches TRBD1 (6 bases). CDR3 length equals 14 residues. V was trimmed by 4 bases and J by 3 bases, leaving 14 bases between them. Per the germline V gene, CDR1 is SGHDT and CDR2 is YYEEEE. The CDR3 reads CASSETGTNYEQYF. CDR3 DNA sequence: TGTGCCAGCAGCGAGACCGGGACAAACTACGAGCAGTACTTC.

This clonotype was detected a few times. The chain uses TRBV29-1 and TRBJ1-2; no clear D gene. The CDR3 runs 14 residues. V lost 2 bases and J 5 bases, leaving 15 bases between the germline ends. The germline gives CDR1 SQVTM, CDR2 ANQGSEA. CDR3 nucleotides: TGCAGCGTTGAAAGGTTAGCGGCGAGTTATGGCTACACCTTC. Residues: CSVERLAASYGYTF.